Below, 21 T cell receptor beta chains from the same sample are listed, as sequenced in a study of early T cells in non-severe SARS-CoV-2 infection. Using its own MiXCR run on the 5' RACE reads, TCRdb lists one record per CDR3 protein. The profile shows approximately 58,000 distinct CDR3 sequences, approximately 12% of them singletons. Material: whole blood, obtained at baseline. All receptors derive from an adult who was a healthcare worker with PCR-confirmed SARS-CoV-2 infection or an uninfected control (not recorded which).

This clonotype was found many times. The V and J genes are TRBV29-1 and TRBJ2-1; D is unclear. The V gene lost 4 bases and the J gene lost 8 bases, with 9 bases spanning the gap. The CDR3 loop spans 11 amino acids. CDR1 and CDR2 from the germline V gene are SQVTM and ANQGSEA. The CDR3 nucleotides are TGCAGCGTTGGGGTTGGCCATGAGCAGTTCTTC. Translation gives CSVGVGHEQFF.

V and J are TRBV5-1 and TRBJ2-3; D is unclear. The CDR3 spans 14 residues. Per germline, CDR1 SGHRS and CDR2 YFSETQ. Trimming shortened V by 1 base and J by 2 bases, and 8 bases separated the two germline ends. The CDR3 coding sequence is TGCGCCAGCAGCTTGTCCCTTCCCACAGATACGCAGTATTTT. It codes for CASSLSLPTDTQYF. Supplemented by reference TRBV5-1 and TRBJ2-3, the full variable domain reads KAGVTQTPRYLIKTRGQQVTLSCSPISGHRSVSWYQQTPGQGLQFLFEYFSETQRNKGNFPGRFSGRQFSNSRSEMNVSTLELGDSALYLCASSLSLPTDTQYFGPGTRLTVL.

The chain has TRBV5-5 and TRBJ1-4, with D maybe TRBD1 (5 bases). Per germline, CDR1 SGHKS and CDR2 YYEKEE (reference sequence). V was cut by 1 base and J by 3 bases, with 10 bases left in between. CDR3 size: 15 residues. As DNA, the CDR3 is TGTGCCAGCAGCTTGTTAGGGGAATCTAATGAAAAACTGTTTTTT. This gives the protein CASSLLGESNEKLFF.

The chain carries TRBV4-2 and TRBJ2-2; 8 positions agree with TRBD2. This CDR3 region has 17 residues. Germline V gene lookup returns CDR1 LGHNA and CDR2 YNFKEQ. The V gene end was trimmed by 0 bases and the J gene end by 0 bases; junction bases not matched to a gene: 3. CDR3 loop: CASSQEAGVPNTGELFF. The CDR3 nucleotides are TGTGCCAGCAGCCAAGAAGCGGGAGTGCCGAACACCGGGGAGCTGTTTTTT.

This clonotype has more than one count but fewer than ten. The chain links TRBV12-3 or TRBV12-4 to TRBJ1-3, with D perhaps TRBD1 (5 bases). The CDR3 consists of 14 residues. V shed 6 bases and J shed 6 bases, with 15 bases lying between them. The CDR3 sequence: CASRRGDVENTIYF. The DNA for the CDR3 is TGTGCCAGCAGACGGGGGGACGTCGAAAACACCATATATTTT.

The V gene is TRBV12-3 or TRBV12-4, the J gene TRBJ2-2; 7 bases agree with TRBD2. Trimming took 2 bases from V and 1 from J; bases not matched to a gene: 7. The CDR3 is 17 residues long. The CDR3 sequence: CASSLPPASGNTGELFF. The DNA for the CDR3 is TGTGCCAGCAGTTTACCCCCGGCTAGCGGGAACACCGGGGAGCTGTTTTTT.

This clonotype came up a few times. This chain links TRBV28 with TRBJ1-1; D is unclear. Per germline, CDR1 MDHEN and CDR2 SYDVKM. V lost 1 base, J lost 1 base, and 4 bases lay in between. This CDR3 spans 13 amino acids. This chain's CDR3 is CASSLYWNTEAFF. Written as DNA, the CDR3 is TGTGCCAGCAGTTTATATTGGAACACTGAAGCTTTCTTT. Combining the CDR3 with reference TRBV28 and TRBJ1-1 gives the whole variable domain DVKVTQSSRYLVKRTGEKVFLECVQDMDHENMFWYRQDPGLGLRLIYFSYDVKMKEKGDIPEGYSVSREKKERFSLILESASTNQTSMYLCASSLYWNTEAFFGQGTRLTVV.

The chain is built from TRBV20-1 and TRBJ2-5, with D maybe TRBD1 (6 bases). Germline-derived CDR1 and CDR2 are DFQATT and SNEGSKA (reference sequence). Trimming pared 4 bases from V and 4 bases from J, leaving 22 bases between. This CDR3 is built from 16 residues. DNA of the CDR3: TGCAGTGCTACTGCCCCCTCCCAGGGGATGGGAGAGACCCAGTACTTC. Residues: CSATAPSQGMGETQYF.

This rearrangement joins TRBV20-1 to TRBJ2-7; no definite D call. The CDR3 length is 11 residues. Germline V gives CDR1 DFQATT, CDR2 SNEGSKA (reference sequence). V lost 3 bases to trimming and J lost 6 bases, with 9 bases between them. As DNA, the CDR3 is TGCAGTGCTAGGCCCGGCGGCGAGCAGTACTTC. Translating it yields CSARPGGEQYF.

The V and J genes are TRBV24-1 and TRBJ2-3; TRBD1 matches at 11 bases. The CDR3 sequence is 17 residues long. Germline lookup yields CDR1 KGHDR and CDR2 SFDVKD. The J segment lost 2 bases and the V segment lost 4 bases, leaving 7 bases of the junction unmatched. The DNA for the CDR3 is TGTGCCACCAGTGACTTGGGACAGGGGGACAACACAGATACGCAGTATTTT. Translated, it gives CATSDLGQGDNTDTQYF.

At least ten counts were recorded for this clonotype. This chain uses TRBV28 with TRBJ2-3; the D gene is possibly TRBD2 (6 bases). Trimming shortened V by 7 bases and J by 2 bases, and 16 bases separated the two germline ends. Germline loops: CDR1 MDHEN, CDR2 SYDVKM. The CDR3 has 15 amino acids. CDR3 sequence (DNA): TGTGCCAGCACCAATGCTGGGGGGTCCACAGATACGCAGTATTTT. This gives the protein CASTNAGGSTDTQYF.

The gene calls are TRBV7-3 and TRBJ2-1; no reliable D call. CDR3 size: 12 residues. V dropped 8 bases and J dropped 9 bases, with 14 bases sitting between them. Germline V gives CDR1 SGHTA, CDR2 FQGTGA. The CDR3: CASGPSDSEQFF. The DNA for the CDR3 is TGTGCCAGCGGTCCCTCGGATAGTGAGCAGTTCTTC.

V usage is TRBV25-1 and J usage is TRBJ2-1, with 11 nucleotides matching TRBD2. The V and J ends lost 4 bases and 3 bases, in that order; junction bases with no gene match: 5. This CDR3 comprises 16 residues. Germline V lookup: CDR1 MGHDK, CDR2 SYGVNS. As DNA, the CDR3 is TGTGCCAGCAGTGCACTAGCGGGAGCAGTCTACAATGAGCAGTTCTTC. Translation: CASSALAGAVYNEQFF.

The rearrangement uses TRBV4-3 and TRBJ2-7; 7 bases are shared with TRBD1. In germline, CDR1 is LGHNA, CDR2 YSLEER. The J segment lost 1 base and the V segment lost 4 bases, leaving 1 base of the junction unmatched. The CDR3 is 13 amino acids. CDR3 coding DNA: TGCGCCAGCAGCCGGGACAGATCCTACGAGCAGTACTTC. Translated: CASSRDRSYEQYF.

This clonotype was counted many times. The chain couples TRBV7-2 to TRBJ2-1, with D perhaps given as TRBD1 or TRBD2 (5 bases each). V was shortened by 5 bases and J by 10 bases, with 12 bases between the two germline ends. Germline CDR1 reads SGHTA; CDR2 reads FQGNSA. The CDR3 spans 12 residues. The chain's CDR3 is CASSRVGVEQFF. CDR3 DNA sequence: TGTGCCAGCAGCAGAGTGGGGGTAGAGCAGTTCTTC.

This clonotype was seen a few times. The chain links TRBV20-1 to TRBJ2-5; TRBD2 matches at 10 bases. Per germline, CDR1 DFQATT and CDR2 SNEGSKA (reference sequence). CDR3 length: 14 residues. The junction had 8 bases not matched to a gene; V was cut back by 5 bases and J by 5 bases. The CDR3 spells CSAYSGRAQETQYF. CDR3 bases: TGCAGTGCTTACAGCGGGAGGGCTCAGGAGACCCAGTACTTC.

The chain employs TRBV7-2 and TRBJ2-1; tentative D call: TRBD1 (5 bases). The length of the CDR3 is 15 residues. Germline V lookup: CDR1 SGHTA, CDR2 FQGNSA. Trimming removed 2 bases at V and 4 bases at J, with 12 bases between. CDR3 protein: CASSLPLTEYNEQFF. Here the CDR3 DNA reads TGTGCCAGCAGCTTACCACTGACAGAGTACAATGAGCAGTTCTTC.

The rearrangement links TRBV6-6 to TRBJ2-2, with 7 positions matching TRBD2. The junction had 9 bases not matched to a gene; V was cut back by 7 bases and J by 4 bases. CDR1 is MNHNY, CDR2 SVGAGI, per germline (reference sequence). This CDR3 contains 15 residues. As DNA, the CDR3 is TGTGCCAGCAAGCGGGGCCAGGGACCCACCGGGGAGCTGTTTTTT. This codes for CASKRGQGPTGELFF.

This clonotype was recorded a few times. This chain connects TRBV5-1 to TRBJ2-5; D is unclear. Germline V gene data show CDR1 as SGHRS and CDR2 as YFSETQ. This CDR3 spans 14 amino acids. Trimming removed 4 bases from V and 4 bases from J, with 14 bases in between. CDR3 in DNA: TGCGCCAGCAGCCGTGACCCTACCAGAGAGACCCAGTACTTC. It encodes CASSRDPTRETQYF.

V gene TRBV20-1 combines with J gene TRBJ2-5; 8 bases agree with TRBD2. The V gene's germline CDR1 is DFQATT and CDR2 SNEGSKA (reference sequence). V was clipped by 0 bases and J by 3 bases; unmatched bases: 6. The CDR3 is made up of 15 amino acids. The CDR3 reads CSAREAISGKETQYF. The CDR3 DNA follows: TGCAGTGCTAGAGAAGCGATTAGCGGGAAAGAGACCCAGTACTTC.

This clonotype has a handful of counts. This rearrangement joins TRBV20-1 to TRBJ2-7, with TRBD2 identical over 7 bases. V trimming: 4 bases; J trimming: 5 bases; junction bases outside the gene matches: 14. Germline lookup yields CDR1 DFQATT and CDR2 SNEGSKA (reference sequence). The CDR3 length is 15 residues. The CDR3 loop reads CSANIPGGGIDEQYF. CDR3 nucleotide sequence: TGCAGTGCTAACATCCCGGGCGGGGGTATCGACGAGCAGTACTTC.